This is a list of T cell receptor beta chains from one sample in a study of blood T cell repertoires in COVID-19. TCRdb's copy holds only in-frame clones and misses some; the assay was immunoSEQ multiplex PCR. The data show around 460,000 clones, around 90% seen once. The material sequenced was peripheral blood. The receptors come from a man in his late teens or twenties with COVID-19, enrolled during active disease. Each CDR3 is given with its conserved first and last residue. The D gene is left open where the match is weak. Size is stated for part of the rows, as once, few or many counts, or as a class when the clone is expanded.

d_gene: -
v_gene: TRBV7-9
abundance: few
j_gene: TRBJ2-7
CDR3aa: CASSLQQHEQYF
CDR3nt: TGTGCCAGCAGCTTACAACAGCACGAGCAGTACTTC

d_gene: -
v_gene: TRBV7-8
abundance: -
j_gene: TRBJ1-1
CDR3aa: CASSRGGTEAFF
CDR3nt: TGTGCCAGCAGCCGGGGGGGCACTGAAGCTTTCTTT

d_gene: -
v_gene: TRBV12-3/TRBV12-4
abundance: once
j_gene: TRBJ2-1
CDR3aa: CASNTGIEQFF
CDR3nt: TGTGCCAGCAACACAGGGATTGAGCAGTTCTTC

d_gene: -
v_gene: TRBV5-4
abundance: -
j_gene: TRBJ2-7
CDR3aa: CASSLDQGRTYEQYF
CDR3nt: TGTGCCAGCAGCTTGGACCAGGGTCGGACCTACGAGCAGTACTTC

d_gene: TRBD2
v_gene: TRBV7-6
abundance: -
j_gene: TRBJ2-1
CDR3aa: CASSWGGVAGGYNEQFF
CDR3nt: TGTGCCAGCAGCTGGGGGGGAGTAGCGGGAGGCTACAATGAGCAGTTCTTC

d_gene: -
v_gene: TRBV7-9
abundance: once
j_gene: TRBJ1-4
CDR3aa: CASSLLQGGWANEKLFF
CDR3nt: TGTGCCAGCAGCTTACTGCAGGGAGGATGGGCTAATGAAAAACTGTTTTTT

d_gene: -
v_gene: TRBV6-5
abundance: -
j_gene: TRBJ1-2
CDR3aa: CASSYSWTPNGYTF
CDR3nt: TGTGCCAGCAGTTACTCGTGGACTCCGAATGGCTACACCTTC

d_gene: -
v_gene: TRBV2
abundance: -
j_gene: TRBJ2-5
CDR3aa: CASSARTETQYF
CDR3nt: TGTGCCAGCAGCGCTAGAACGGAGACCCAGTACTTC

d_gene: -
v_gene: TRBV30
abundance: -
j_gene: TRBJ1-1
CDR3aa: CAWSEGLMNTEAFF
CDR3nt: TGTGCCTGGAGTGAGGGGCTTATGAACACTGAAGCTTTCTTT

d_gene: -
v_gene: TRBV2
abundance: once
j_gene: TRBJ1-4
CDR3aa: CASSWQDRFEKLFF
CDR3nt: TGTGCCAGCAGTTGGCAGGACAGATTTGAAAAACTGTTTTTT

d_gene: -
v_gene: TRBV19
abundance: -
j_gene: TRBJ1-1
CDR3aa: CASSVTPRQTEAFF
CDR3nt: TGTGCCAGTAGTGTTACACCGAGACAGACCGAAGCTTTCTTT

d_gene: -
v_gene: TRBV2
abundance: -
j_gene: TRBJ2-2
CDR3aa: CASKLGPNTGELFF
CDR3nt: TGTGCCAGCAAGCTGGGCCCGAACACCGGGGAGCTGTTTTTT

d_gene: -
v_gene: TRBV6-5
abundance: few
j_gene: TRBJ2-7
CDR3aa: CASREGLGKTYEQYF
CDR3nt: TGTGCCAGCAGGGAGGGGTTAGGGAAAACCTACGAGCAGTACTTC

d_gene: -
v_gene: TRBV5-1
abundance: -
j_gene: TRBJ2-3
CDR3aa: CASSRTGTYYTDTQYF
CDR3nt: TGCGCCAGCAGCCGCACCGGGACTTATTACACAGATACGCAGTATTTT

d_gene: TRBD1
v_gene: TRBV5-1
abundance: -
j_gene: TRBJ2-5
CDR3aa: CASTGQGQETQYF
CDR3nt: TGCGCCAGCACGGGACAGGGCCAAGAGACCCAGTACTTC

d_gene: -
v_gene: TRBV2
abundance: -
j_gene: TRBJ1-2
CDR3aa: CASSRGGGYTF
CDR3nt: TGTGCCAGCTCCCGAGGAGGCGGCTACACCTTC

d_gene: -
v_gene: TRBV24-1
abundance: -
j_gene: TRBJ2-5
CDR3aa: CATSDFGETQYF
CDR3nt: TGTGCCACCAGTGATTTCGGGGAGACCCAGTACTTC